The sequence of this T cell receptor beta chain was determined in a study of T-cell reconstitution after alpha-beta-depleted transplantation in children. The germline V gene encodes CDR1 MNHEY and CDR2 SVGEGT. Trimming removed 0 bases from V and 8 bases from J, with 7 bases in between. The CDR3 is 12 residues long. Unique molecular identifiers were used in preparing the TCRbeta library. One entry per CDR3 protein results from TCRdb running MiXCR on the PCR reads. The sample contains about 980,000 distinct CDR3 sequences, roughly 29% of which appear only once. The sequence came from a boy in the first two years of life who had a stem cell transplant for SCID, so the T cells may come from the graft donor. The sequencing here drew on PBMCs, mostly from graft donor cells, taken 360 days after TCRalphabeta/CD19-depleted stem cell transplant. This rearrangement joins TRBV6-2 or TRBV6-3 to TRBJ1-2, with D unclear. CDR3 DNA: TGTGCCAGCAGTTACTCGGTATCCGGCTACACCTTC. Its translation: CASSYSVSGYTF.